The sequence of this T cell receptor beta chain was determined in a study of CD4 T cells in relation to SARS-CoV-2 and coronaviruses. Study results and limitations: Monoreactive clones expanded significantly more to SARS-CoV-2 than crossreactive clones did. The cross-reactivity analysis covered only spike protein, not other viral proteins.

V lost 0 bases to trimming and J lost 5 bases, with 16 bases between them. CDR1 is GTSNPN, CDR2 SVGIG, per germline (reference sequence). CDR3 length equals 15 residues. Profiling relied on immunoSEQ multiplex PCR, and the TCRdb table lists in-frame clones only, not all of them. The table lists 60,000 or so clones, about 95% of them singletons. Remarks on this clone: Its antigen remains unidentified.

The unexposed donors gave CD4+ T cells in 2011-2018, prior to COVID-19. Cryopreserved PBMCs were CD4-enriched, then split into naive and memory cells. The sequence was obtained from a human donor in good health. The chain combines TRBV30 with TRBJ1-1, with D tentatively TRBD1 (6 bases). Sequencing used naive CD4+ T cells from PBMCs. Described subset: naive CD4+ T cells isolated by negative enrichment. The CDR3 coding sequence is TGTGCCTGGAGTGTACTTGGGGGCAAGGGGACTGAAGCTTTCTTT. Protein: CAWSVLGGKGTEAFF.